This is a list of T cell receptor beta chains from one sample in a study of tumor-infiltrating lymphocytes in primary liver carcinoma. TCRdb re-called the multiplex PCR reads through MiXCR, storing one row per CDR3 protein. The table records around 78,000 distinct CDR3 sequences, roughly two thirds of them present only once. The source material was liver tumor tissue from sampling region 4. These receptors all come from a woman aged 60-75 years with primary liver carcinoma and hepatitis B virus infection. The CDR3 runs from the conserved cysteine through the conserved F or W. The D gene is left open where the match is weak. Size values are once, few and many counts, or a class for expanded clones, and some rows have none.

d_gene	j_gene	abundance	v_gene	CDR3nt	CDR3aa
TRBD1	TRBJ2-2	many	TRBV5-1	TGCGCCAGCAGCGCCCCGGGACAGTCGAACACCGGGGAGCTGTTTTTT	CASSAPGQSNTGELFF
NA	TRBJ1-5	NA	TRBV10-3	TGTGCCATCAGTGAGACGAGTCAGCCTCAGCATTTT	CAISETSQPQHF
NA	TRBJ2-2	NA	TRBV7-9	TGTGCCAGCAGCGATAGATTAGCCGAGAAGCTGTTTTTT	CASSDRLAEKLFF
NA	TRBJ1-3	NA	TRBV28	TGTGCCAGCAGTTTCGGCAGGGTGAACGCCATATATTTT	CASSFGRVNAIYF
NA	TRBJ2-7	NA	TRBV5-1	TGCGCCAGCAGCCCGGCAGGTACCGCTCCAATGGAACAGTACTTC	CASSPAGTAPMEQYF
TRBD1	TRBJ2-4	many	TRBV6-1	TGTGCCAGCACTGAGGGGACAGGGGGCTGGAGGGGCATTCAGTACTTC	CASTEGTGGWRGIQYF
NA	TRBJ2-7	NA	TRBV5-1	TGCGCCAGCAGCCGTTCCTACGTGCAGTACTTC	CASSRSYVQYF
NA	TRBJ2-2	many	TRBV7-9	TGTGCCAGCAGCCCCGCCCGGGTATCCGGGGAGCTGTTTTTT	CASSPARVSGELFF
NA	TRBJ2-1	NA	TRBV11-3	TGTGCCAGTAGCCCTCGGAGTAGTGGGAACAATGAGCAGTTCTTC	CASSPRSSGNNEQFF
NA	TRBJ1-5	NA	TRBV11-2	TGCGCCAGCAGTGCAGAGCGCCGGGGCTACACAGATACGCAGCATTTT	CASSAERRGYTDTQHF
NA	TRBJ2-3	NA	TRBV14	TGTGCCAGCAGTCCCGTAATGACATATACGCAGTATTTT	CASSPVMTYTQYF
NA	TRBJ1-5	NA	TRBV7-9	TGTGCCAGCGCCCAAGGCGGGGGAAATCAGCCCCAGCATTTT	CASAQGGGNQPQHF
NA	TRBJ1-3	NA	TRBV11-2	TGTGCTAGCAGCCCCCGTCTCATCTCTGGAAACATCATATATTTT	CASSPRLISGNIIYF
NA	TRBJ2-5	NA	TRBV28	TGTGCCAGCAGTCCCCAGGGGGGGGCGCTCCAAGAGACCCAGTACTTC	CASSPQGGALQETQYF
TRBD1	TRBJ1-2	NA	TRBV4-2	TGTGCCACCATCGGGGGACAGGGAGGCTATGGCTACACCTTC	CATIGGQGGYGYTF
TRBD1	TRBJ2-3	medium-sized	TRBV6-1	TGTGCCAGCAGAGTAGGTGACAGGGTTACAGATACGCAGTATTTT	CASRVGDRVTDTQYF
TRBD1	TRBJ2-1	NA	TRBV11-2	TGTGCCAGCAGCGACTTAGAGACAGGGGCCCACAATGAGCAGTTCTTC	CASSDLETGAHNEQFF
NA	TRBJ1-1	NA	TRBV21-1	TGTACCAGCACCCCGGGGGGTAGGGATGCTTTCTTT	CTSTPGGRDAFF
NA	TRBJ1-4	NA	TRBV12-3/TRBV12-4	TGTGTCAGCAGTCCGATGTGGGGGGACGTTATTGAAAAACTGTTTTTT	CVSSPMWGDVIEKLFF
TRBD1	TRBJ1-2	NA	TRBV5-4	TGTGCCAGCAGCCAACCCCCAGGGGGGGGCTATGACTACACCTTC	CASSQPPGGGYDYTF
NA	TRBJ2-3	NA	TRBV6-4	TGTGCCAGCAGTGACTCAGGAACAGATTCGCAGTATTTT	CASSDSGTDSQYF
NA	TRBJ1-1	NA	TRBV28	TGTGCCAGCAGCGGACATCGGGAGGGGGACACCGAAGCTTTCTTT	CASSGHREGDTEAFF
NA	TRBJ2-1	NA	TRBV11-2	TGTGCCAGCAGCTCATTGCATAGCAATGAGCGTTTCTTC	CASSSLHSNERFF
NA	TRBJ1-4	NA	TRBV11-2	TGTGCCAAGAGCCACGGGTGGGGGGCAACTAATGAAAAACTGTTTTTT	CAKSHGWGATNEKLFF
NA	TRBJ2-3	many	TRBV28	TGTGCCAGCATCCTAGCCAGGGCTGGAGATACGCAGTATTTT	CASILARAGDTQYF
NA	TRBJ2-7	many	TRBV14	TGTGCCAGCAGCTTAACCTGGGACGAGCAGTACTTC	CASSLTWDEQYF
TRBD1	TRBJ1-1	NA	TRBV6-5	TGTGCCAGCAGGCCCAGGGGGCAGAAGATTACTGAAGCTTTCTTT	CASRPRGQKITEAFF
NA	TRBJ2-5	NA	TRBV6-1	TGTGCCACCAGCCAAAGGACAAGGGGGTCGGAGACCCAGTACTTC	CATSQRTRGSETQYF
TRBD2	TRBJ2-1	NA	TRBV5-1	TGTGCCAGCAGCTTGGGCGGGAGTCCAAATGAGCAGCTCTTC	CASSLGGSPNEQLF
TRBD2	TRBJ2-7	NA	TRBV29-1	TGCAGCGTGGACCAGGGGTTAGCGGGAGTGTTATACGAGCAGTACTTC	CSVDQGLAGVLYEQYF
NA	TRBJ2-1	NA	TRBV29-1	TGCAGCCTCACACTGGTGGAGGGGAGATACAATGAGCAGTTCTTC	CSLTLVEGRYNEQFF
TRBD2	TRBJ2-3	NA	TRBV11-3	TGTGCCAGCAGCTTCAGGACTAGCGTTGATACGCAGTATTTT	CASSFRTSVDTQYF
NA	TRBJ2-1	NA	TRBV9	TGTGCCAGCAGCGATTTAGTGGGAGGATCCTACAATGAGCAGTTCTTC	CASSDLVGGSYNEQFF
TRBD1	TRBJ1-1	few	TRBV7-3	TGTGCCAGCAGTTTAACGAGTCGTTGGACAGGGTTTGATTTCCTCCCCACTGAAGCTTTCTTT	CASSLTSRWTGFDFLPTEAFF
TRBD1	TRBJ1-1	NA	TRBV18	TGTGCCAGCTTACCCGCCGGGACAGGGAGGGCTGAAGCTTTCTTT	CASLPAGTGRAEAFF
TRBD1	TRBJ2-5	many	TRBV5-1	TGCGCCAGCAGCTCTGGGACAGGTCGAGAGACCCAGTACTTC	CASSSGTGRETQYF
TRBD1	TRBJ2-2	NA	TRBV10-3	TGTGCCATCTGGGGACAGGGGACCGGGGAGCTGTTTTTT	CAIWGQGTGELFF
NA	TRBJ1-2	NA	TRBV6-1	TGTGCCAGCAGTGAAACGTGGGGAATCCACTATGGCTACACCTTC	CASSETWGIHYGYTF
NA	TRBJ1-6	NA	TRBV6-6	TGTGCCAGCTGTTTGGATGGTTCAAGGTCACCCCTCCACTTT	CASCLDGSRSPLHF
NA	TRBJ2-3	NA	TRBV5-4	TGTGCCAGCAGCTTGGTCGGCGCGGTAGATACGCAGTATTTT	CASSLVGAVDTQYF
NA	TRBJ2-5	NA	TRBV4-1	TGCGCCAGTAGCCGAGATTTGGGGGATTGGGAGACCCAGTACTTC	CASSRDLGDWETQYF
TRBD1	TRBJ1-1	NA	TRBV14	TGTGCCAGCGGCCAAATGACAGGGGGCTTGGAAGTTTTCTTT	CASGQMTGGLEVFF
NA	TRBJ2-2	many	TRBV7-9	TGTGCCAGCAGCTTGCCGGGCGGGATCGACACCGGGGAGCTGTTTTTT	CASSLPGGIDTGELFF
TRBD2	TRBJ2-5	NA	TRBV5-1	TGCGCCAGCAGCCCCGTACTAGCGGGACGGTCAGAGACCCAGCACTTC	CASSPVLAGRSETQHF
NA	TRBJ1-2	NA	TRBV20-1	TGCAGTGCTAGTACCGTGAGTAACTATGGCTACACCTTC	CSASTVSNYGYTF
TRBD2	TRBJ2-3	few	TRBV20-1	TGCAGTGCTAGAGGGTTTAGCGGGGAAACCACAGATACGCAGTATTTT	CSARGFSGETTDTQYF
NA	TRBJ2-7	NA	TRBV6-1	TGTGCCAGTGGACAGCACTCCTACGGGCAGTACTTC	CASGQHSYGQYF
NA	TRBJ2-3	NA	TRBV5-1	TGCGCCAACAGCTTGGGATTTCGGACCCGCCAAGATACGCAGTATTTT	CANSLGFRTRQDTQYF
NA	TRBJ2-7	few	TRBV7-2	TGTGCCAGCAGCTTAGGTGGGATCCTCCCGCTCGAGCAGTACTTC	CASSLGGILPLEQYF
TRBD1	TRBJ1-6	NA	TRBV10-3	TGTGCCATCAGTGCGGGGACAGCCAATTCACCCCTCCACTTT	CAISAGTANSPLHF
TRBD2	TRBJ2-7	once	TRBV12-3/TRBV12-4	TGTGCCAGCTGTTTAGAGCTAGCGGCCGACTACGGGCAGTACTTC	CASCLELAADYGQYF
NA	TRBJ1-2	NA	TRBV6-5	TGTACCAGCAGCCCCAAGCCGGACCCCTACTATGGCTACACATTC	CTSSPKPDPYYGYTF
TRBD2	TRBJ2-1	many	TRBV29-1	TGCAGCGTGGGGTGGCTAGCGGGAGATGGTGAGCAGTTCTTC	CSVGWLAGDGEQFF
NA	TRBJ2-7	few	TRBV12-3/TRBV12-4	TGTGCCAGCAGTTTAGTACAGGGAGGGGGATACGAGCACTACTTC	CASSLVQGGGYEHYF
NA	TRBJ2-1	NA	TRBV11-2	TGTGCCAGCAGCCGACTAAACCCAGAGGTTGCTAATGATCAGTTCTTC	CASSRLNPEVANDQFF